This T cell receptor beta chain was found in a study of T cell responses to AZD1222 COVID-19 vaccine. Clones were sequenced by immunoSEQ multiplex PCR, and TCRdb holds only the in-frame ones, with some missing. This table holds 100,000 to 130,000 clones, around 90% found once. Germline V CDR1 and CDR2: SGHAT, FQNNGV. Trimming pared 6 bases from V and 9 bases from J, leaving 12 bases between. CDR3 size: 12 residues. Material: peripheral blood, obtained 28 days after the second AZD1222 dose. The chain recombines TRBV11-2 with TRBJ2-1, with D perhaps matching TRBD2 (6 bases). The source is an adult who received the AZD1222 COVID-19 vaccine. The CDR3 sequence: CASSPKGGEQFF. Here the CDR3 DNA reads TGTGCCAGCAGTCCCAAGGGAGGTGAGCAGTTCTTC.